One sample yielded the 30 T cell receptor beta chains listed below, sequenced in a study of blood T cell repertoires in COVID-19. Generated by immunoSEQ multiplex PCR, the TCRdb table keeps only in-frame clones and is missing some. The repertoire includes 180,000 or so clones, roughly 87% of them detected once, and roughly 1.4% sits in the top ten. The sequenced material came from peripheral blood. Source of these receptors: a woman between 50 and 59 years old with acute or convalescent COVID-19.

The rearrangement links TRBV6-2 or TRBV6-3 to TRBJ2-5, with D possibly being TRBD2 (6 bases). Germline V gene sequence: CDR1 MNHEY, CDR2 SVGEGT. The V and J ends lost 1 base and 5 bases respectively, with 11 bases between them. The CDR3 spans 14 residues. The DNA of the CDR3 is TGTGCCAGCAGTTACTTCGTGGAGGGGGAGACCCAGTACTTC. Protein sequence: CASSYFVEGETQYF.

This chain uses TRBV7-8 with TRBJ1-6; TRBD1 might be the D (6 bases). The ends were cut back, 5 bases at V and 10 bases at J, with 21 bases in the middle. The V gene's germline CDR1 is SGHVS and CDR2 FQNEAQ. This CDR3 spans 16 amino acids. The CDR3 sequence: CASSPPLDRLGSPLHF. The CDR3 DNA reads as TGTGCCAGCAGCCCGCCCCTAGACAGGTTGGGATCACCCCTCCACTTT.

The V gene is TRBV4-3, the J gene TRBJ1-2; D possibly corresponds to TRBD1 (5 bases). Germline assignment: CDR1 LGHNA and CDR2 YSLEER. The V end lost 0 bases, the J end lost 4 bases, and 15 bases lay between the germline ends. The CDR3 loop spans 16 amino acids. CDR3 nucleotides: TGCGCCAGCAGCCAAGATATCCGGGGACTGGGCTATGGCTACACCTTC. Translation: CASSQDIRGLGYGYTF.

V and J are TRBV6-2 or TRBV6-3 and TRBJ1-2, with 7 bases that match TRBD1. Germline CDR1 and CDR2: MNHEY and SVGEGT. CDR3 length: 15 residues. Germline trimming cut 6 bases from V and 3 bases from J; bases unmatched to any gene: 10. The CDR3 DNA is TGTGCCAGCAGCTCCCCGGCAGGGGGTGACTATGGCTACACCTTC. It encodes CASSSPAGGDYGYTF.

The V and J genes are TRBV11-2 and TRBJ1-2, with D possibly matching TRBD1 (5 bases). Germline CDR1 SGHAT, CDR2 FQNNGV. The V and J ends lost 1 base and 3 bases respectively, with 12 bases between them. This CDR3 has 15 residues. The CDR3 protein is CASSLGSGDYYGYTF. In nucleotides, the CDR3 is TGTGCCAGCAGCTTAGGTTCCGGGGACTACTATGGCTACACCTTC.

The chain couples TRBV6-2 or TRBV6-3 to TRBJ2-7, with D possibly being TRBD1 (5 bases). Germline V lookup: CDR1 MNHEY, CDR2 SVGEGT. The V end lost 1 base, the J end lost 0 bases, and 7 bases lay between the germline ends. This CDR3 is 14 amino acids long. CDR3 in amino acids: CASSYWQGSYEQYF. CDR3 DNA sequence: TGTGCCAGCAGTTACTGGCAGGGCTCCTACGAGCAGTACTTC.

The V and J genes are TRBV11-3 and TRBJ1-2; 7 bases agree with TRBD1. The CDR3 runs to 13 residues. The V gene's germline CDR1 is SGHNT and CDR2 YENEEA. V lost 5 bases, J lost 8 bases, and 8 bases stayed unmatched. CDR3 in amino acids: CASSPRQGVGYTF. The CDR3 nucleotides read TGTGCCAGCAGCCCAAGACAGGGCGTCGGCTACACCTTC.

This clone has a single count. The chain has TRBV12-3 or TRBV12-4 and TRBJ1-1, with D perhaps TRBD1 (6 bases). Trimming took 7 bases from V and 6 from J, leaving 15 bases between them. The CDR3 loop spans 13 amino acids. The CDR3 reads CASTWRQGSEAFF. The CDR3 DNA follows: TGTGCCAGCACTTGGAGGCAGGGGTCTGAAGCTTTCTTT.

This clone came up a few times. This chain uses TRBV19 with TRBJ1-5, with D perhaps TRBD1 (6 bases). The CDR3 loop spans 14 amino acids. Trimming removed 5 bases at V and 4 bases at J, with 12 bases between. Germline V gene sequence: CDR1 LNHDA, CDR2 SQIVND (reference sequence). The CDR3 region has the DNA TGTGCCAGTAGTCCTGACAGGTTAAATCAGCCCCAGCATTTT. It is translated as CASSPDRLNQPQHF. The full variable domain, its missing parts supplied by reference TRBV19 and TRBJ1-5, is DGGITQSPKYLFRKEGQNVTLSCEQNLNHDAMYWYRQDPGQGLRLIYYSQIVNDFQKGDIAEGYSVSREKKESFPLTVTSAQKNPTAFYLCASSPDRLNQPQHFGDGTRLSIL.

This chain connects TRBV9 to TRBJ2-5, with D maybe TRBD2 (5 bases). The ends were cut back, 4 bases at V and 5 bases at J, with 9 bases in the middle. Germline-derived CDR1 and CDR2 are SGDLS and YYNGEE. This CDR3 spans 12 amino acids. This CDR3 is CASSRGRETQYF. CDR3 DNA: TGTGCCAGCAGCCGGGGAAGGGAGACCCAGTACTTC.

The gene calls are TRBV29-1 and TRBJ2-3; D unresolved. In germline, CDR1 is SQVTM, CDR2 ANQGSEA. The V and J ends lost 5 bases and 8 bases respectively, with 17 bases between them. The CDR3 is made up of 13 amino acids. The CDR3 is CSVFYPGGATQYF. As DNA, the CDR3 is TGCAGCGTTTTTTACCCTGGCGGTGCTACGCAGTATTTT.

V and J are TRBV27 and TRBJ2-7, with 7 bases lining up with TRBD1. There are 14 residues in the CDR3. V shed 5 bases and J 2 bases; nucleotides not matched to a gene: 6. Germline CDR1 and CDR2: MNHEY and SMNVEV (reference sequence). The CDR3: CASSGGQFTYEQYF. The CDR3, as DNA: TGTGCCAGCAGTGGGGGACAGTTTACCTACGAGCAGTACTTC.

The chain combines TRBV4-3 with TRBJ2-7; D gene ambiguous. Deletions cut 0 bases from V and 4 bases from J, with 19 bases between. The CDR3 extends over 17 amino acids. Germline loops: CDR1 LGHNA, CDR2 YSLEER. This CDR3 is CASSQDSAQLGRYEQYF. The CDR3 nucleotides are TGCGCCAGCAGCCAAGATTCCGCACAGTTGGGTCGGTACGAGCAGTACTTC.

The genes are TRBV27 and TRBJ1-2; TRBD1 might be the D (5 bases). Germline CDR1 reads MNHEY; CDR2 reads SMNVEV (reference sequence). This CDR3 comprises 16 residues. With 0 bases removed from V and 5 bases from J, the gap between germline ends came to 16 bases. This CDR3 is CASSLSGQPYGYGYTF. DNA for the CDR3: TGTGCCAGCAGTTTATCGGGGCAGCCCTATGGTTATGGCTACACCTTC.

CDR3 nucleotides: TGTGCCAGCAGTCCCCCGGGCACAGATACGCAGTATTTT. As protein: CASSPPGTDTQYF. The V and J genes are TRBV3-1 (or the pseudogene TRBV3-2) and TRBJ2-3; unclear D gene. The CDR3 covers 13 residues. Trimming pared 6 bases from V and 1 base from J, leaving 8 bases between. The germline gives CDR1 LGHDT, CDR2 YNNKEL (reference sequence).

The chain is built from TRBV20-1 and TRBJ1-4, with TRBD1 matching over 9 bases. V trimming: 3 bases; J trimming: 7 bases; junction bases outside the gene matches: 6. The germline V gene encodes CDR1 DFQATT and CDR2 SNEGSKA (reference sequence). The CDR3 loop spans 14 amino acids. The CDR3 here is CSASTGGQGEKLFF. CDR3 bases: TGCAGTGCTAGTACAGGGGGCCAAGGTGAAAAACTGTTTTTT.

This sequence joins TRBV18 and TRBJ1-1; a weak D match, TRBD1 (5 bases). CDR3 length: 13 amino acids. Trimming shortened V by 3 bases and J by 5 bases, and 10 bases separated the two germline ends. Germline loops: CDR1 KGHSH, CDR2 LQKENI. The DNA for the CDR3 is TGTGCCAGCTCACCTCCGGGGGATACTGAAGCTTTCTTT. Encoded protein: CASSPPGDTEAFF.

V and J are TRBV10-3 and TRBJ1-3; 9 nucleotides agree with TRBD1. V dropped 6 bases and J dropped 4; count of bases not matched to a gene: 13. The V gene's germline CDR1 is ENHRY and CDR2 SYGVKD. The CDR3 sequence is 17 residues long. CDR3 bases: TGTGCCATCAGCCTATCTACAGGGGGCCATCTCGGAAACACCATATATTTT. It specifies CAISLSTGGHLGNTIYF.

The table lists this clone with a count of one. The CDR3 DNA follows: TGTGCCAGCAGGGCCCAGGACAGAACTAATGAAAAACTGTTTTTT. Its protein is CASRAQDRTNEKLFF. The chain has TRBV27 and TRBJ1-4; the D gene is possibly TRBD1 (6 bases). This CDR3 is built from 15 residues. Trimming shortened V by 6 bases and J by 1 base, and 12 bases separated the two germline ends. Germline CDR1 and CDR2: MNHEY and SMNVEV (reference sequence).

The chain employs TRBV10-3 and TRBJ2-3; 7 positions agree with TRBD2. CDR3 length: 14 residues. Germline loops: CDR1 ENHRY, CDR2 SYGVKD. Germline trimming cut 4 bases from V and 4 bases from J; bases unmatched to any gene: 5. The CDR3 bases are TGTGCCATCAGTGTCGGCGGGAGCGCAGATACGCAGTATTTT. Residues: CAISVGGSADTQYF.

Remarks on this clone: Distinct nucleotide sequences in the sample also encode this CDR3. CDR3: CASSYGQGAEAFF. CDR3 bases: TGTGCCAGCAGTTACGGACAGGGGGCTGAAGCTTTCTTT. The chain is built from TRBV6-5 and TRBJ1-1; 10 positions agree with TRBD1. Germline lookup yields CDR1 MNHEY and CDR2 SVGAGI. This CDR3 has 13 residues. V dropped 2 bases and J dropped 6; count of bases not matched to a gene: 0.

The J gene is TRBJ1-1, the V gene TRBV20-1; D is unclear. Deletions cut 6 bases from V and 6 bases from J, with 11 bases between. This CDR3 comprises 11 residues. Germline V gives CDR1 DFQATT, CDR2 SNEGSKA (reference sequence). Written as DNA, the CDR3 is TGCAGTGCGGCCACCGAGGCTGAAGCTTTCTTT. Translation: CSAATEAEAFF.

This rearrangement joins TRBV30 to TRBJ1-6; no clear D. The germline CDR1 and CDR2 sequences are GTSNPN and SVGIG (reference sequence). This CDR3 has 14 amino acids. V lost 3 bases to trimming and J lost 7 bases, with 13 bases between them. The CDR3 sequence: CAWRWSGRNSPLHF. As DNA, the CDR3 is TGTGCCTGGAGATGGTCGGGGAGGAATTCACCCCTCCACTTT.

The rearrangement links TRBV9 to TRBJ1-4; TRBD1 matches at 7 bases. V was clipped by 4 bases and J by 8 bases; unmatched bases: 11. CDR1 SGDLS and CDR2 YYNGEE come from the germline V gene. This CDR3 comprises 15 residues. In nucleotides, the CDR3 is TGTGCCAGCAGCACAGGGGCTTGGAATAGCGAAAAACTGTTTTTT. Translating gives CASSTGAWNSEKLFF.

The chain combines TRBV7-2 with TRBJ2-7; 7 bases match TRBD2. The CDR3 is 17 amino acids. V was clipped by 2 bases and J by 5 bases; unmatched bases: 15. Germline lookup yields CDR1 SGHTA and CDR2 FQGNSA. CDR3 in amino acids: CASSLFAGVKTGDEQYF. CDR3 in DNA: TGTGCCAGCAGCTTATTTGCGGGAGTAAAAACTGGGGACGAGCAGTACTTC.

This clone was recorded once. The chain recombines TRBV7-3 with TRBJ2-3; TRBD2 matches at 9 bases. Germline loops: CDR1 SGHTA, CDR2 FQGTGA. The CDR3 covers 15 residues. After removal of 2 bases from V and 4 bases from J, the junction contained 4 bases not matched to a gene. In DNA form, the CDR3 reads TGTGCCAGCAGCTTACTAAGCGGGGGGCCAGATACGCAGTATTTT. It is translated as CASSLLSGGPDTQYF.

The chain recombines TRBV2 with TRBJ1-5, with 8 bases matching TRBD1. CDR3 length equals 14 residues. Germline V lookup: CDR1 SNHLY, CDR2 FYNNEI. The ends lost 2 bases at V and 16 bases at J; junction bases unmatched: 13. The CDR3 DNA is TGTGCCAGCAGTGAACTTGTAAAGGGACAGGTCGTTCATTTT. This encodes CASSELVKGQVVHF.

The chain combines TRBV12-3 or TRBV12-4 with TRBJ1-1; D is possibly TRBD1 (6 bases). The CDR3 is 13 residues long. Between the trimmed V and J ends, which lost 6 bases and 3 bases, there was a span of 11 bases. The CDR3 region has the DNA TGTGCCAGCAGCCTGGACAGACACACTGAAGCTTTCTTT. The encoded protein is CASSLDRHTEAFF.

CDR3 sequence: CASSLGDRAYEQYF. CDR3 DNA sequence: TGTGCCAGCAGCTTGGGGGACAGAGCCTACGAGCAGTACTTC. The V gene is TRBV5-5, the J gene TRBJ2-7; 7 bases map to TRBD1. The CDR3 extends over 14 amino acids. Trimming took 0 bases from V and 2 from J; bases not matched to a gene: 2. Per the germline V gene, CDR1 is SGHKS and CDR2 is YYEKEE (reference sequence).

The V call is TRBV7-9, the J call TRBJ1-2; 9 bases map to TRBD1. After removal of 4 bases from V and 8 bases from J, the junction contained 5 bases not matched to a gene. The V gene's germline CDR1 is SEHNR and CDR2 FQNEAQ (reference sequence). The CDR3 contains 13 residues. The CDR3 DNA is TGTGCCAGCAGCTCACAGGGGGCGCAAGGCTACACCTTC. Translating gives CASSSQGAQGYTF.